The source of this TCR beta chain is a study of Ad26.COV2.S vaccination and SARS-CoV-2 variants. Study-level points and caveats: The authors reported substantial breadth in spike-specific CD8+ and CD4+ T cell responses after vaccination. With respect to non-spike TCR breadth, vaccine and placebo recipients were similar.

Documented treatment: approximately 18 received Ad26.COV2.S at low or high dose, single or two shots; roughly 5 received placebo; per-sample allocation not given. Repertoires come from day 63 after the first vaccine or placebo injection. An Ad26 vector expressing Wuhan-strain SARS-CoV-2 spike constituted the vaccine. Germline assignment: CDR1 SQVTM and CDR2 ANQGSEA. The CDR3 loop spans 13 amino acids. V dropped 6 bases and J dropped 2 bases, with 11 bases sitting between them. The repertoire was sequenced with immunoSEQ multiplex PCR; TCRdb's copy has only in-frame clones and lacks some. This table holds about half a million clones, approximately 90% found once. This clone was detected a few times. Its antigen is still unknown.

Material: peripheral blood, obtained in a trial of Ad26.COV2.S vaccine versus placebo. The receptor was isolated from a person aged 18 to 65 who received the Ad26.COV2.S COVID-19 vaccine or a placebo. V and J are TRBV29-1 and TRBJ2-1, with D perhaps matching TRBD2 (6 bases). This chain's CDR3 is CSVSAGTYNEQFF. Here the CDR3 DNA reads TGCAGCGTGAGTGCGGGGACCTACAATGAGCAGTTCTTC.